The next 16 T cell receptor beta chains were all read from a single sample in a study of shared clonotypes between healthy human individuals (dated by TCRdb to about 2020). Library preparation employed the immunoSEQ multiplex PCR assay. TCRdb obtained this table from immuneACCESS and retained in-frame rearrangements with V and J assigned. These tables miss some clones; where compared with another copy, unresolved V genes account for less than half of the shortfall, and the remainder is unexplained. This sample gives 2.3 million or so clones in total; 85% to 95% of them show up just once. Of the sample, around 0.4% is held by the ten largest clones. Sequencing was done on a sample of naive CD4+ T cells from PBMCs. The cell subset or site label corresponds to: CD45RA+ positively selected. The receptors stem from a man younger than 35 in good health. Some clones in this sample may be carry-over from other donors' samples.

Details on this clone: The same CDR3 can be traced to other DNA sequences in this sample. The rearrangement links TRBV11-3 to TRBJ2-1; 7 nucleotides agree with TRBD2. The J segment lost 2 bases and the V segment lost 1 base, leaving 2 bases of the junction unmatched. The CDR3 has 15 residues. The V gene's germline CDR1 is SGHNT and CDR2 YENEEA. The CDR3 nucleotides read TGTGCCAGCAGCTTAGGCGGGAGAACCTACAATGAGCAGTTCTTC. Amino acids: CASSLGGRTYNEQFF.

The CDR3 DNA sequence: TGCGCCAGCAGCTTGACTGGGTGGGAGATGAACACTGAAGCTTTCTTT. Its translation: CASSLTGWEMNTEAFF. The V gene is TRBV5-1, the J gene TRBJ1-1; D gene unclear. Germline assignment: CDR1 SGHRS and CDR2 YFSETQ. V was clipped by 1 base and J by 0 bases, with 13 bases between them. This CDR3 comprises 16 residues.

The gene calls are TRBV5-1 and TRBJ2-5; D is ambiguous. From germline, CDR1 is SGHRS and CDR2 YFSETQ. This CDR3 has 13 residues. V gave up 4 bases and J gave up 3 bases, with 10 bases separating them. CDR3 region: CASSDSRKETQYF. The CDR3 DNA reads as TGCGCCAGCAGCGATTCGAGAAAAGAGACCCAGTACTTC.

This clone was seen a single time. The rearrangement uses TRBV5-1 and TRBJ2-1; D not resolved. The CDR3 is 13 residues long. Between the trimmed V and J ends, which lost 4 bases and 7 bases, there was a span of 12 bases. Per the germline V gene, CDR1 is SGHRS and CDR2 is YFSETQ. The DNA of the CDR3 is TGCGCCAGCAGCGTACGACGAGAGAATGAGCAGTTCTTC. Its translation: CASSVRRENEQFF.

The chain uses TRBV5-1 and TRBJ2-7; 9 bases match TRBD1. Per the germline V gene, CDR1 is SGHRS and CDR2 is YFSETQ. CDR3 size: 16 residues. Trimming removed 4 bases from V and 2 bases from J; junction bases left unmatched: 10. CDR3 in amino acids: CASSPNGDRVTYEQYF. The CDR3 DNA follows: TGCGCCAGCAGCCCCAATGGGGACAGGGTCACCTACGAGCAGTACTTC.

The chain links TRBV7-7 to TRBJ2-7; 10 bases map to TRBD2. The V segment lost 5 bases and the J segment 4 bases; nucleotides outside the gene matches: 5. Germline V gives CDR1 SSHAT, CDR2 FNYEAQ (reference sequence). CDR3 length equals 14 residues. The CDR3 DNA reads TGTGCCAGCAGCCCTAGCGGGGGATCATACGAGCAGTACTTC. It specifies CASSPSGGSYEQYF.

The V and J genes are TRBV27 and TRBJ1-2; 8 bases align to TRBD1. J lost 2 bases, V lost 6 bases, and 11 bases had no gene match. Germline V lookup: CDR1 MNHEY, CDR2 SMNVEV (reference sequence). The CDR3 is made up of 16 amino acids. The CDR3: CASRDRVGESNYGYTF. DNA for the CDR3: TGTGCCAGCAGGGACAGGGTGGGTGAGAGCAACTATGGCTACACCTTC.

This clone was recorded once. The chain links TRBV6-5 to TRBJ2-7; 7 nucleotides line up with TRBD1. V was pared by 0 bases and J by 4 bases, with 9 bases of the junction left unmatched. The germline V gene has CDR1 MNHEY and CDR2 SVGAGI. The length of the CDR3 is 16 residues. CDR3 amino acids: CASSYSLRDRTYEQYF. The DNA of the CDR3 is TGTGCCAGCAGTTACTCGCTACGGGACAGAACGTACGAGCAGTACTTC.

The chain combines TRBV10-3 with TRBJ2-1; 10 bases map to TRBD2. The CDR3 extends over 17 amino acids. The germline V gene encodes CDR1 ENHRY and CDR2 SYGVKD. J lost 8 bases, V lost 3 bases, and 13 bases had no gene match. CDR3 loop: CAISDAGTSGTFDEQFF. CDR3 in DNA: TGTGCCATCAGTGACGCCGGTACTAGCGGGACTTTCGATGAGCAGTTCTTC.

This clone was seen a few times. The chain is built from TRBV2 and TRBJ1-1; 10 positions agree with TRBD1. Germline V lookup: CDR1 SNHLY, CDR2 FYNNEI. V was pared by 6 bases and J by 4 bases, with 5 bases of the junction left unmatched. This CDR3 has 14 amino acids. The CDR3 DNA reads TGTGCCAGCAGCTTAGGACAGGGGGTCACTGAAGCTTTCTTT. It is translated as CASSLGQGVTEAFF.

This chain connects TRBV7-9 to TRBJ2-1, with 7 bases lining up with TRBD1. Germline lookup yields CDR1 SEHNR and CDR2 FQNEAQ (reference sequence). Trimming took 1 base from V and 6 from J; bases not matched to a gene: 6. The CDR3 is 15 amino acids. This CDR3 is CASSLEAGGINEQFF. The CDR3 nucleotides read TGTGCCAGCAGCTTAGAGGCAGGGGGTATCAATGAGCAGTTCTTC.

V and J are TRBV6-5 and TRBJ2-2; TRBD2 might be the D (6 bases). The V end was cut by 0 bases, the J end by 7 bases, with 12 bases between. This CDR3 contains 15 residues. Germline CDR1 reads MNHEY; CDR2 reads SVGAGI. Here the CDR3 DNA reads TGTGCCAGCAGTTACTCTCTAGCGCAAGGCGGGGAGCTGTTTTTT. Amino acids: CASSYSLAQGGELFF.

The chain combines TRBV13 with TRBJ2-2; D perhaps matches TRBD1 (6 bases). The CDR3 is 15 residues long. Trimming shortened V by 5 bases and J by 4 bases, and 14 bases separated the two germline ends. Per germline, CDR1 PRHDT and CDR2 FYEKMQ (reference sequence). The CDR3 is CASSNKQGRTGELFF. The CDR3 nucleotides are TGTGCCAGCAGCAACAAACAGGGCCGCACCGGGGAGCTGTTTTTT.

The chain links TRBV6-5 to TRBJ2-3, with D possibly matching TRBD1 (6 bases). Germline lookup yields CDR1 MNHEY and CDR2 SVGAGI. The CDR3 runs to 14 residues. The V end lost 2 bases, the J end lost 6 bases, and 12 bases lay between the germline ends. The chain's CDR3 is CASSYARGADTQYF. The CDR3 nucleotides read TGTGCCAGCAGTTACGCCAGGGGAGCGGATACGCAGTATTTT.

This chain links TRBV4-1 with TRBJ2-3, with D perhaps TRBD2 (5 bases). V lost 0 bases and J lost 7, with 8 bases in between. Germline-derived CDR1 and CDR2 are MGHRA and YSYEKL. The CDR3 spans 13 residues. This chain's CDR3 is CASSQDGGNTQYF. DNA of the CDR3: TGCGCCAGCAGCCAAGATGGAGGAAATACGCAGTATTTT.

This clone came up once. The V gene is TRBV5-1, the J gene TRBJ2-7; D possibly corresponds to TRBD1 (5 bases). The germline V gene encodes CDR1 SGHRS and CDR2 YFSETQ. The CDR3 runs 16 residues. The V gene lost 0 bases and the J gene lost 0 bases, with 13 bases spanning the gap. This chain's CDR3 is CASSLDQGVSSYEQYF. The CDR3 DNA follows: TGCGCCAGCAGCTTGGACCAGGGTGTTAGCTCCTACGAGCAGTACTTC. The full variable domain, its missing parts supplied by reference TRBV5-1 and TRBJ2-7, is KAGVTQTPRYLIKTRGQQVTLSCSPISGHRSVSWYQQTPGQGLQFLFEYFSETQRNKGNFPGRFSGRQFSNSRSEMNVSTLELGDSALYLCASSLDQGVSSYEQYFGPGTRLTVT.